This T cell receptor beta chain was found in a study of blood T cells in healthy people across ages. Study-wide context: About one barcoded beta molecule per two T cells was captured by template switching. The study, taken as a whole, reports: It was found that TCR beta diversity correlated strongly with the percentage of naive T cells.

A J-beta primer mix and a sample-barcoded 5' primer were used in a second PCR of about 7 to 12 cycles. Through a template-switch adaptor with 12 random nucleotides, each cDNA molecule received a tag. TCRdb passed the 5' RACE reads through MiXCR, listing each CDR3 protein once. The sample comprises hundreds of thousands of distinct CDR3 sequences, 40% to 50% of which are singletons, and roughly a fifth rests with the top ten. The table lists this clonotype with a few counts. Its antigen is not known. Isolated per sample were at least 7 million PBMCs. The V and J ends lost 0 bases and 6 bases respectively, with 4 bases between them. Germline CDR1 is LNHNV and CDR2 is YYDKDF (reference sequence). The length of the CDR3 is 12 residues.

The gene calls are TRBV15 and TRBJ2-3; no reliable D call. This clonotype originated in a man between 60 and 75 years old in good health. The specimen was blood. The CDR3 region has the DNA TGTGCCACCAGCAGAGACTGGGATACGCAGTATTTT. Its translation: CATSRDWDTQYF.